Here is one T cell receptor (beta chain) with its context. Its target is not known. Every patient had relapsed following autologous stem cell transplantation, and cohorts differed in brentuximab vedotin exposure. These data come from a study of PD-1 blockade in classical Hodgkin lymphoma. Germline V gives CDR1 SGHRS, CDR2 YFSETQ. The CDR3 has 13 amino acids. V lost 2 bases and J lost 4; bases outside the gene matches: 2. Broader study findings: Baseline TCR diversity was reportedly lower in newly diagnosed patients than healthy donors.

Sequencing was performed with immunoSEQ multiplex PCR; in TCRdb, only in-frame clones are kept and a portion is missing. The table has 70,000 to 85,000 clones, under 95% seen once. The sequence derives from a human donor with classical Hodgkin lymphoma. The material sequenced was peripheral blood mononuclear cells (PBMCs), taken at baseline. The chain joins TRBV5-1 to TRBJ1-2, with 7 bases that match TRBD1. CDR3 amino acids: CASSFRTGYGYTF. In nucleotides, the CDR3 is TGCGCCAGCAGCTTTAGGACAGGCTATGGCTACACCTTC.